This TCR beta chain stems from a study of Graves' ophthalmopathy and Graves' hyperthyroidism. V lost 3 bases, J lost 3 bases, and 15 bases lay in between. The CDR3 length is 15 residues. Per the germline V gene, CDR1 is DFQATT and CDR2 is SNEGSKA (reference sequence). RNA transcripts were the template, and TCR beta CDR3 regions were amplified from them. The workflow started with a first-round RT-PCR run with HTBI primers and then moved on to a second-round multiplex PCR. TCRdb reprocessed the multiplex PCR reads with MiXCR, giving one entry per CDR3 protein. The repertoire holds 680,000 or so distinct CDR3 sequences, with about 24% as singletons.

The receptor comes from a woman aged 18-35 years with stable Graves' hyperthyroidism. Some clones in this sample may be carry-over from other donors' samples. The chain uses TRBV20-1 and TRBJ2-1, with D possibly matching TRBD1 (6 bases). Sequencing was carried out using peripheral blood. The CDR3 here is CSARDPGHSYNEQFF. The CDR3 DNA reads TGCAGTGCTAGGGATCCGGGACACAGCTACAATGAGCAGTTCTTC.